The 18 T cell receptor beta chains below were found in one sample sequenced in a study of T cells in localized non-small cell lung cancer. Using immunoSEQ multiplex PCR, the repertoire was profiled, and TCRdb retains in-frame clones only, with some absent. The sample contains some 1,500 clones, over 20% of which appear only once. Sample: normal lung tissue next to the tumor, taken before any cancer treatment. The receptors shown here come from a female donor aged 60 or older with stage I lung adenocarcinoma.

The J gene is TRBJ2-5, the V gene TRBV15; D is possibly TRBD1 or TRBD2 (5 bases each). V lost 2 bases and J 5 bases, leaving 12 bases between the germline ends. CDR1 and CDR2 (germline): LNHNV, YYDKDF (reference sequence). The CDR3 consists of 14 residues. The CDR3 spells CATSRQLGAETQYF. In nucleotides, the CDR3 is TGTGCCACCAGCAGACAACTAGGGGCGGAGACCCAGTACTTC.

By sample share, this clone is medium-sized. V and J are TRBV6-8 and TRBJ2-1; D possibly uses TRBD1 or TRBD2 (5 bases each). CDR3 length: 13 amino acids. Germline CDR1 reads MNHGY; CDR2 reads SAAAGT. The V end was cut by 8 bases, the J end by 6 bases, with 14 bases between. The DNA for the CDR3 is TGTGCCAGCGGGAGAGAGGGGTCCAATGAGCAGTTCTTC. Its protein product is CASGREGSNEQFF.

The J gene is TRBJ2-1, the V gene TRBV14; tentative D call: TRBD2 (5 bases). CDR1 and CDR2 from the germline V gene are SGHDN and FVKESK. Trimming took off 4 bases at V and 0 bases at J, with 10 bases between the two ends. The CDR3 is 15 amino acids. Here the CDR3 reads CASSPQRSSYNEQFF. In nucleotides, the CDR3 is TGTGCCAGCAGCCCCCAGCGGAGCTCCTACAATGAGCAGTTCTTC.

Concerning this clone itself: Other DNA sequences in this specimen translate into the identical CDR3. This CDR3 reads CASSILAASYNEQFF. In DNA form, the CDR3 reads TGTGCCAGTAGTATCCTAGCGGCATCCTACAATGAGCAGTTCTTC. The chain joins TRBV19 to TRBJ2-1, with 7 nucleotides matching TRBD2. This CDR3 region has 15 residues. V trimming: 3 bases; J trimming: 1 base; junction bases outside the gene matches: 3. Germline assignment: CDR1 LNHDA and CDR2 SQIVND (reference sequence).

This clone was observed once. The V and J genes are TRBV19 and TRBJ2-4; 7 positions agree with TRBD2. This CDR3 has 15 amino acids. The J segment lost 2 bases and the V segment lost 1 base, leaving 2 bases of the junction unmatched. CDR1 is LNHDA and CDR2 is SQIVND in the germline V gene (reference sequence). The CDR3 DNA is TGTGCCAGTAGTATAGGCGGGAGTACCAAAAACATTCAGTACTTC. Translation gives CASSIGGSTKNIQYF.

Notes on this clone: The junction departs from the called germline gene at one end, perhaps through a read error. V usage is TRBV6-8 and J usage is TRBJ2-5; D is tentatively TRBD1 or TRBD2 (6 bases each). CDR1 and CDR2 from the germline V gene are MNHGY and SAAAGT. The CDR3 has 15 amino acids. The CDR3, as DNA: TGTGCCATCAGTGTGGGGGCCGGGGGAATAGAGACCCAGTACTTC. The encoded protein is CAISVGAGGIETQYF.

By share, this clone counts as large. The chain couples TRBV11-3 to TRBJ2-7; 10 positions agree with TRBD2. The germline CDR1 and CDR2 sequences are SGHNT and YENEEA. The CDR3 runs 16 residues. After removal of 3 bases from V and 3 bases from J, the junction contained 8 bases not matched to a gene. The CDR3 sequence: CASSFKSGGALYEQYF. Written as DNA, the CDR3 is TGTGCCAGCAGCTTTAAAAGCGGGGGGGCCCTCTACGAGCAGTACTTC.

This clone counts as hyperexpanded. The chain recombines TRBV6-8 with TRBJ1-1; perhaps TRBD1 as D (6 bases). Looked up from germline, CDR1 is MNHGY and CDR2 is SAAAGT. Between the trimmed V and J ends, which lost 5 bases and 1 base, there was a span of 8 bases. There are 13 residues in the CDR3. CDR3 coding DNA: TGTGCCAGCAGTACAGGGTGGAACACTGAAGCTTTCTTT. This codes for CASSTGWNTEAFF.

The chain is built from TRBV28 and TRBJ1-2; weak D call: TRBD1 (6 bases). There are 14 residues in the CDR3. V was pared by 2 bases and J by 5 bases, with 12 bases between. Germline V gives CDR1 MDHEN, CDR2 SYDVKM. CDR3 sequence (DNA): TGTGCCAGCAGTTTAACCTTAGGGGGTTATGGCTACACCTTC. Protein sequence: CASSLTLGGYGYTF.

This clone was seen more than once but under ten times. The J gene is TRBJ2-2, the V gene TRBV10-1; TRBD1 is a possible D gene (6 bases). Between the trimmed V and J ends, which lost 0 bases and 2 bases, there was a span of 7 bases. CDR3 length equals 15 residues. Germline-derived CDR1 and CDR2 are WNHNN and SYGVQD (reference sequence). The CDR3 sequence: CASSESGANTGELFF. The DNA for the CDR3 is TGCGCCAGCAGTGAGTCGGGGGCAAACACCGGGGAGCTGTTTTTT.

The chain carries TRBV19 and TRBJ2-1, with 7 bases aligning to TRBD2. This CDR3 is 14 amino acids long. Germline V gene data show CDR1 as LNHDA and CDR2 as SQIVND (reference sequence). J gave up 9 bases and V 3 bases, and 8 bases lay outside the gene matches. CDR3 amino acids: CASSMLAGDGEQFF. In DNA form, the CDR3 reads TGTGCCAGTAGTATGCTGGCGGGAGATGGTGAGCAGTTCTTC.

This chain joins TRBV19 and TRBJ1-3; D unresolved. There are 14 residues in the CDR3. From germline, CDR1 is LNHDA and CDR2 SQIVND (reference sequence). Between the trimmed V and J ends, which lost 5 bases and 0 bases, there was a span of 8 bases. CDR3 residues: CASSPQSSGNTIYF. Here the CDR3 DNA reads TGTGCCAGTAGTCCCCAGAGCTCTGGAAACACCATATATTTT.

This chain joins TRBV23-1 and TRBJ2-1, with 11 nucleotides matching TRBD2. TRBV23-1 is recorded as an ORF, its role being uncertain. The J segment lost 7 bases and the V segment lost 6 bases, leaving 8 bases of the junction unmatched. The CDR3 loop spans 15 amino acids. CDR3 bases: TGCGCCAGCAGCCCCGGGCTAGCGGGAGGTAATGAGCAGTTCTTC. Translated: CASSPGLAGGNEQFF.

This clone turned up a few times. The V and J genes are TRBV28 and TRBJ1-2; no reliable D call. The CDR3 is 12 amino acids. CDR1 is MDHEN and CDR2 is SYDVKM in the germline V gene. Trimming took 5 bases from V and 3 from J, leaving 7 bases between them. CDR3 protein: CASSLGYYGYTF. DNA of the CDR3: TGTGCCAGCAGTCTCGGGTACTATGGCTACACCTTC.

The chain links TRBV2 to TRBJ2-1, with D possibly matching TRBD2 (5 bases). V was shortened by 4 bases and J by 5 bases, with 9 bases between the two germline ends. Germline CDR1 SNHLY, CDR2 FYNNEI. CDR3 length: 13 amino acids. In DNA form, the CDR3 reads TGTGCCAGCAGTGGCGTCGGGGACAATGAGCAGTTCTTC. It is translated as CASSGVGDNEQFF.

This clone was counted between two and nine times. The chain joins TRBV7-8 to TRBJ2-3; weak D call: TRBD1 (5 bases). CDR1 is SGHVS, CDR2 FQNEAQ, per germline. CDR3 size: 13 residues. Trimming cost V 5 bases and J 6 bases, with 12 bases left between them. Here the CDR3 reads CASSRNGADTQYF. The DNA for the CDR3 is TGTGCCAGCAGCCGTAATGGGGCGGATACGCAGTATTTT.

The V call is TRBV10-3, the J call TRBJ1-2; D possibly corresponds to TRBD1 (6 bases). The CDR3 spans 14 residues. The V and J ends lost 2 bases and 6 bases respectively, with 13 bases between them. CDR1 and CDR2 (germline): ENHRY, SYGVKD. The CDR3 region has the DNA TGTGCCATCAGTGAGACCCAGGGGAGCAATGGCTACACCTTC. Translation: CAISETQGSNGYTF.

In its sample, this clone was seen a few times. The rearrangement links TRBV28 to TRBJ1-1, with a weak D call TRBD1 (5 bases). The CDR3 has 14 amino acids. Germline values: CDR1 MDHEN, CDR2 SYDVKM. Trimming removed 3 bases from V and 6 bases from J, with 14 bases in between. CDR3 in amino acids: CASSFRQGKAEAFF. The CDR3 DNA reads as TGTGCCAGCAGTTTTAGGCAGGGAAAGGCTGAAGCTTTCTTT.